The sample holds a few counts of the clone carrying this T cell receptor (beta chain). One entry per CDR3 protein results from TCRdb running MiXCR on the 5' RACE reads. This repertoire shows about 41,000 distinct CDR3 sequences, roughly 4.3% found once; its top ten account for under 10%. This sample was taken from a study of T cells of healthy individuals. In germline, CDR1 is LNHDA, CDR2 SQIVND (reference sequence). V lost 10 bases to trimming and J lost 0 bases; unmatched junction nucleotides: 2. CDR3 length equals 14 residues. The receptor was isolated from a human donor in good health. The rearrangement links TRBV19 to TRBJ2-2, with 10 bases matching TRBD1. In nucleotides, the CDR3 is TGTGCCACCGGACAGGGGGCGAACACCGGGGAGCTGTTTTTT. Amino acids: CATGQGANTGELFF.